This entry is about one T cell receptor beta chain. This clonotype was recorded many times. Its antigen is unknown. Base-call qualities are not available, and no considerably larger clone is one nucleotide away. This specimen comes from a study of T cells after yellow fever vaccination (dated by TCRdb to about 2019). Some background on the complete study: Libraries from fractions with low cell numbers were prepared with the SMART-Seq v4 Ultra Low Input RNA kit. The cohort comprised two healthy male donors, one aged 18 to 30 and one aged 30 to 39 years. To track T-cell clones before and after primary and booster YFV17D yellow fever vaccination, bulk TCR alpha and beta repertoires were sequenced longitudinally. Blood was drawn at multiple timepoints before and after primary and secondary immunization, with bulk PBMC replicates and cell subsets isolated. The paper as a whole reports these results and caveats: Most clones expanded after primary vaccination were re-detected after the booster (approximately 96% of CD4 and 88% of CD8), suggesting broad memory maintenance. The secondary T-cell response was found to be weaker but faster than the primary response, with a peak reached on day 5 rather than on day 15. Because only a couple of donors were included in the study, the extent to which the findings can be generalized is limited. A small share of clonotypes was detected in both CD4 and CD8 compartments, with the overlap likely arising from convergent recombination. Computational filtering was needed because FACS-sorted repertoires could contain abundant contaminating clonotypes from the bulk population.

Germline trimming amounts to 3 bases on V and 0 bases on J, with 5 as the count of junction bases outside the gene matches. There are 16 amino acids in the CDR3, from cysteine to phenylalanine inclusive. Left in the record is the CDR3 DNA by itself, 48 bases read in frame from the first base. The germline V gene specifies MDHEN as CDR1 and SYDVKM as CDR2. Read against the paper, the sample's treatment or condition label means: live attenuated yellow fever vaccine strain. At each blood-draw timepoint, two biological replicates of bulk PBMCs were obtained. A standard Ficoll-Paque protocol was used to isolate PBMCs from peripheral blood. RNA was extracted with TriZol from bulk PBMCs, CD4 and CD8 fractions, and dextramer-positive and dextramer-negative fractions. The sequencing machine was an Illumina NovaSeq 6000. TCR cDNA was made using 5'RACE template switching, a step that added a universal primer site and unique molecular identifiers. cDNA synthesis was primed from both the TCR alpha and TCR beta constant segments. Libraries were amplified in two PCR steps, with sample barcodes and sequencing adapters added in the second step. Sequencing of libraries was done on Illumina HiSeq 2500 (2x100 bp) or NovaSeq (2x150 bp). The paper's data handling went like this. Demultiplexing of reads and collapsing into UMI consensus sequences were performed with MIGEC, and V(D)J alignment was carried out with MiXCR. Vaccine-responding clonotypes were defined with edgeR using replicate PBMC samples, requiring FDR below 0.01 and a log2 fold change above 5 up to day 15. Bulk clonotypes were assigned CD4 or CD8 identity according to which sequenced CD4 or CD8 repertoire held them at higher abundance. TCRdb reran the public reads through fastp at Q25 and MiXCR, keeping productive beta chains. Each CDR3 protein gets just one entry, which takes the most common genes and DNA from the rows behind it. The V and J calls here are based on TCRdb, not the publication. For this sample there are 250,000 or so distinct CDR3 sequences; more than 3.5% appear just once. The ten largest account for 15% to 20% of the sample.

The source is a man younger than 35 who received the YFV17D yellow fever vaccine. The sample in question was PBMCs, obtained 15 days after the yellow fever booster vaccination. The V and J segments used are TRBV28 and TRBJ1-5, with 7 bases aligning to TRBD1. CDR3 protein: CASSLDRSYSNQPQHF. The nucleotides read TGTGCCAGCAGTTTGGACAGGAGTTATAGCAATCAGCCCCAGCATTTT.